The clone carrying this TCR beta chain was found once. Its antigen is as yet unknown. Every immunoSEQ plate was one replicate of a subset's evenly spread DNA. Profiled with immunoSEQ multiplex PCR; TCRdb holds only in-frame clones, not every one. The sample yields roughly 2.2 million clones, just over 90% seen once. The CDR3 runs 15 residues. The V and J ends lost 5 bases and 1 base respectively, with 15 bases between them. CDR1 is MNHEY, CDR2 SMNVEV, per germline (reference sequence). This entry comes from a study of shared clonotypes between healthy human individuals. General study points: Investigators collected only blood, and repertoires in tissues likely differ.

Recent acute infections and vaccinations were absent in the healthy HIV-negative adult donors. The clonotype originates from a man between 18 and 29 years old in good health. Some clones in this sample may be carry-over from other donors' samples. The gene calls are TRBV27 and TRBJ2-7, with D uncertain. The specimen sequenced was naive CD4+ T cells from PBMCs. The subset denotes: CD45RA+ positively selected. The CDR3 bases are TGTGCCAGCAGTCCCCGGAGACAAACGTCCTACGAGCAGTACTTC. Translating gives CASSPRRQTSYEQYF.